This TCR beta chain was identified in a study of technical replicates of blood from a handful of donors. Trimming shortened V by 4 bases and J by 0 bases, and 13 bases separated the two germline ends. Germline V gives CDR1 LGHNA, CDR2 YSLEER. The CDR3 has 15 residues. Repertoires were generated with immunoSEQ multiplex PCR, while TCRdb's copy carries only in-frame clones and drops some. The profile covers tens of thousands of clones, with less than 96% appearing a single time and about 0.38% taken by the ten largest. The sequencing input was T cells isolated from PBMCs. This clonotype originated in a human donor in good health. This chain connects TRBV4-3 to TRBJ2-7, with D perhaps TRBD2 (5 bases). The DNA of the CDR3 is TGCGCCAGCAGCCCCTTCACCGGGATCTCCTACGAGCAGTACTTC. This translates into CASSPFTGISYEQYF.